This entry is about one TCR beta chain. Other DNA sequences from this sample encode an identical CDR3 as well. The data belong to a study of shared clonotypes between healthy human individuals. About the study: Three plates each covered CD4 naive and memory; CD8 naive two, CD8 memory one.

Trimming took off 0 bases at V and 1 base at J, with 10 bases between the two ends. From germline, CDR1 is LGHNA and CDR2 YNFKEQ. CDR3 length: 15 residues. Assay: immunoSEQ multiplex PCR; the TCRdb copy retains only in-frame clones and omits some. The sample records a few million clones, approximately 93% being singletons. The sample consisted of naive CD4+ T cells from PBMCs. Subset in this sample: CD45RA+ positively selected. The rearrangement links TRBV4-2 to TRBJ2-7; tentative D call: TRBD2 (6 bases). This clonotype was obtained from a man aged 18 to 29 in good health. Some clones in this sample may be carry-over from other donors' samples. CDR3 nucleotides: TGTGCCAGCAGCCAAGATTTGGCGGGATCCTACGAGCAGTACTTC. This translates into CASSQDLAGSYEQYF.